A selection of T cell receptor beta chains follows, all from one sample in a study of T cell changes during pregnancy in multiple sclerosis. Method: immunoSEQ multiplex PCR; TCRdb's copy keeps in-frame clones and lacks some. This table holds around 110,000 clones, 91% found once. This material consisted of peripheral blood, taken before pregnancy. The receptors were sampled from a female donor with multiple sclerosis, enrolled in a pregnancy study. CDR3s include the opening cysteine and the closing phenylalanine or tryptophan. The order of the fields is V gene, J gene, D gene, clone size, CDR3 DNA, CDR3 protein. D genes are given only for firm matches. A row's size may be missing; if present it is once, few, many or a size class.

TRBV7-8,TRBJ2-1,NA,NA,TGTGCCAGCAGCTTAGGACTGTACAATGAGCAGTTCTTC,CASSLGLYNEQFF
TRBV20-1,TRBJ2-3,NA,NA,TGCAGTGCGCAGAGCACAGATACGCAGTATTTT,CSAQSTDTQYF
TRBV18,TRBJ1-2,NA,NA,TGTGCCAGCTCAGACGGGGGGGCCTATGGCTACACCTTC,CASSDGGAYGYTF
TRBV9,TRBJ2-1,TRBD2,NA,TGTGCCAGCAGCGTAGCTCCAGCGGGGGGCTACAATGAGCAGTTCTTC,CASSVAPAGGYNEQFF
TRBV11-2,TRBJ2-5,TRBD2,few,TGTGCCAGCAGCTTACGGCTAGCGGGGTTACAAGAGACCCAGTACTTC,CASSLRLAGLQETQYF
TRBV7-9,TRBJ1-5,TRBD1,NA,TGTGCCAGCAGCCGACAGGGGGCTGGCAATCAGCCCCAGCATTTT,CASSRQGAGNQPQHF
TRBV25-1,TRBJ2-7,NA,NA,TGTGCCAGCAGTGTGTCGGGAGAGCAGTACTTC,CASSVSGEQYF
TRBV13,TRBJ2-2,TRBD2,NA,TGTGCCAGCAGCGCCTTGACCGGGACTAGCGGGACTAACACCGGGGAGCTGTTTTTT,CASSALTGTSGTNTGELFF
TRBV11-2,TRBJ2-3,NA,NA,TGTGCCAGCAGCCGAACCCCCTGGGCGGGCCAGCGGGATACGCAGTATTTT,CASSRTPWAGQRDTQYF
TRBV10-3,TRBJ1-1,NA,NA,TGTGCCATCGCTTCCCGAACGGGAACTGAAGCTTTCTTT,CAIASRTGTEAFF
TRBV7-2,TRBJ2-7,NA,few,TGTGCCAGCAGCTTAGTGGCGGACAACCACGAGCAGTACTTC,CASSLVADNHEQYF
TRBV19,TRBJ1-2,TRBD1,NA,TGTGCCAGTAGTATTGGGACAGACTATGGCTACACCTTC,CASSIGTDYGYTF
TRBV30,TRBJ2-5,NA,NA,TGTGCCTGGGCGGAGGGGCTCGCGGCCCAGTACTTC,CAWAEGLAAQYF
TRBV28,TRBJ2-7,NA,NA,TGTGCCAGCAGTCACCTAGCGACTAGTATGGGCGAGCAGTACTTC,CASSHLATSMGEQYF
TRBV5-5,TRBJ2-5,NA,once,TGTGCCAGCAGCTTGGGAGCGGAAGAGACCCAGTACTTC,CASSLGAEETQYF
TRBV28,TRBJ2-1,TRBD2,once,TGTGCCAGCAGTTTATTATGGGGGACTAGCGCCTACAATGAGCAGTTCTTC,CASSLLWGTSAYNEQFF
TRBV28,TRBJ1-2,TRBD1,NA,TGTGCCAGCAGTTCTTACCTACAGGGGAATGGCTACACCTTC,CASSSYLQGNGYTF
TRBV6-1,TRBJ2-2,NA,NA,TGTGCCAGCAGCCAAACCGGGGAGCTGTTTTTT,CASSQTGELFF
TRBV18,TRBJ1-4,TRBD1,once,TGTGCCAGCTCACCGACAGGGCTTAATGAAAAACTGTTTTTT,CASSPTGLNEKLFF
TRBV4-1,TRBJ1-2,TRBD1,NA,TGCGCCAGCCGGAGAATAGGGGGCTCCTGGGGCTACACCTTC,CASRRIGGSWGYTF
TRBV6-1,TRBJ1-6,TRBD1,NA,TGTGCCAGCAGGGCTACAGGGGCTGGATCACCCCTCCACTTT,CASRATGAGSPLHF
TRBV7-8,TRBJ2-5,NA,once,TGTGCCAGCAGCCAACACCGGGACTTGATGGAGACCCAGTACTTC,CASSQHRDLMETQYF
TRBV28,TRBJ1-5,NA,NA,TGTGCCAGCAGTTTAGGGGGCCGCAATCAGCCCCAGCATTTT,CASSLGGRNQPQHF
TRBV19,TRBJ1-1,NA,once,TGTGCCAGTAAAGGGGGTTGGGACACTGAAGCTTTCTTT,CASKGGWDTEAFF
TRBV28,TRBJ2-7,NA,NA,TGTGCCAGCAGTTCACCGGCCTACGAGCAGTACTTC,CASSSPAYEQYF
TRBV18,TRBJ1-2,TRBD1,NA,TGTGCCAGCTCACAATCCGGGACAGACTATGGCTACACCTTC,CASSQSGTDYGYTF
TRBV6-5,TRBJ2-1,TRBD2,NA,TGTGCCAGCAGACTAGCGGACTCCTACAATGAGCAGTTCTTC,CASRLADSYNEQFF
TRBV11-1,TRBJ2-1,NA,few,TGTGCCAGCAGCTTAGTCCAGGGCTCCTACAATGAGCAGTTCTTC,CASSLVQGSYNEQFF
TRBV5-4,TRBJ2-2,TRBD2,NA,TGTGCCAGCAGCTGGGGGGGACTTCCGAACACCGGGGAGCTGTTTTTT,CASSWGGLPNTGELFF
TRBV15,TRBJ1-1,TRBD1,few,TGTGCCACCAGTTTGACAGGGGCTGAAGCTTTCTTT,CATSLTGAEAFF
TRBV5-1,TRBJ1-2,TRBD1,NA,TGCGCCAGCAGCTCGGAGGCAGGGGGTTACTATGGCTACACCTTC,CASSSEAGGYYGYTF
TRBV28,TRBJ1-5,NA,NA,TGTGCCAGCAGTCCAGTTCAGGGTTCGCGCAATCAGCCCCAGCATTTT,CASSPVQGSRNQPQHF
TRBV5-4,TRBJ2-1,NA,once,TGTGCCAGCAGCTTGTCCGTATACAATGAGCAGTTCTTC,CASSLSVYNEQFF
TRBV19,TRBJ2-1,NA,NA,TGTGCCAGTTCCCGCAGTGGGCTATTCTATAATGAGCAGTTCTTC,CASSRSGLFYNEQFF
TRBV7-9,TRBJ2-3,NA,NA,TGTGCCAGCAGCCCCTGGGGGGAAAGGCGCTCGGCATATACGCAGTATTTT,CASSPWGERRSAYTQYF
TRBV5-4,TRBJ1-6,NA,NA,TGTGCCAGCAGCCGCCAAGGGGATAATTCACCCCTCCACTTT,CASSRQGDNSPLHF
TRBV7-2,TRBJ2-3,TRBD2,NA,TGTGCCAGCAGCCTCCAAGGAGCGGGGGCCGGGGTAGATACGCAGTATTTT,CASSLQGAGAGVDTQYF
TRBV5-6,TRBJ2-2,NA,NA,TGTGCCAGCAGCTTGGGTAGGGCAGGGCTGACCGGGGAGCTGTTTTTT,CASSLGRAGLTGELFF
TRBV30,TRBJ2-7,TRBD2,NA,TGTGCCTGGAGTGTACACCCCCTAGCGGGAGGCTACGAGCAGTACTTC,CAWSVHPLAGGYEQYF
TRBV6-6,TRBJ1-3,TRBD1,NA,TGTGCCAGCAGTGGGGGACAGACCTCTGGAAACACCATATATTTT,CASSGGQTSGNTIYF
TRBV30,TRBJ2-1,TRBD2,NA,TGTGCCGAGTCCCCGGGGGGTTGGTACTCCTACAATGAGCAGTTCTTC,CAESPGGWYSYNEQFF
TRBV5-5,TRBJ1-6,NA,NA,TGTGCCAGCAGCTTGGCCGAGCGGGGGTTCAATAATTCACCCCTCCACTTT,CASSLAERGFNNSPLHF
TRBV6-5,TRBJ1-2,NA,NA,TGTGCCAGCAGTTACTCGACTGACTATGGCTACACCTTC,CASSYSTDYGYTF
TRBV7-9,TRBJ2-1,TRBD2,NA,TGTGCCAGCAGCAAAGGGACTAGTTTGAATGAGCAGTTCTTC,CASSKGTSLNEQFF
TRBV10-1,TRBJ1-2,NA,few,TGCGCCAGCAAGAGCAACAACTATGGCTACACCTTC,CASKSNNYGYTF
TRBV5-5,TRBJ2-7,NA,NA,TGTGCCAGCAGCTTGGCCGGGTCTGGTAGCTACGAGCAGTACTTC,CASSLAGSGSYEQYF
TRBV5-1,TRBJ1-5,TRBD1,NA,TGCGCCAGCAGCCTGGGACAGGGAGATTATAGCAATCAGCCCCAGCATTTT,CASSLGQGDYSNQPQHF
TRBV5-2,TRBJ1-2,NA,NA,TGCGCCAGCAGCCAAGAAGCAGGGTCCTATGGCTACACCTTC,CASSQEAGSYGYTF
TRBV5-1,TRBJ1-4,TRBD1,NA,TGCGCCAGCAGCCCGAACAGGGGAGTAGGTGAAAAACTGTTTTTT,CASSPNRGVGEKLFF